Described below is a single T cell receptor (beta chain) sequence and its context. The data originate from a study of cytomegalovirus exposure and HLA in healthy donors. With V trimmed by 4 bases and J by 3 bases, 12 bases remained unmatched. The CDR3 is 16 residues long. Germline loops: CDR1 SGHRS, CDR2 YFSETQ. PCR amplification relied on 60 Vbeta primers (plus 13 Jbeta primers). Profiling relied on immunoSEQ multiplex PCR, and the TCRdb table lists in-frame clones only, not all of them. The data contain some 200,000 clones, under 9.5% of them singletons. The V call is TRBV5-1, the J call TRBJ2-7; 8 bases align to TRBD2. Sequences were obtained from PBMCs. The sequence came from a woman between 25 and 40 years old in good health and CMV-seropositive. Here the CDR3 reads CASSPPSGLGVYEQYF. CDR3 nucleotide sequence: TGCGCCAGCAGCCCCCCCTCGGGACTAGGAGTCTACGAGCAGTACTTC.